The present entry profiles one TCR beta chain with its context. No cognate antigen has been identified for it. No clone much larger than this one lies a single base away; base qualities are absent. The germline V gene encodes CDR1 SGHDT and CDR2 YYEEEE. The CDR3 sequence holds 15 residues, the cysteine and phenylalanine included. Just CDR3 DNA is preserved here, 45 bases in frame from base 1. Trimming takes 1 base from V and 3 bases from J, and the germline ends sit 13 bases apart. The sample is drawn from a study of PD-1 blockade in classical Hodgkin lymphoma (dated by TCRdb to about 2020). Study-wide context: Nivolumab dosing was 3 mg/kg intravenously every 2 weeks, continuing until either disease progression or unacceptable toxicity. To define a peripheral blood immune signature of response to PD-1 blockade in classical Hodgkin lymphoma, the study combined TCR beta sequencing with CyTOF. On the study overall, not on this receptor specifically: Newly diagnosed patients were reported to have lower baseline TCR diversity than healthy donors, and relapsed/refractory patients were reported to have lower baseline TCR diversity still. Trial patients with a complete response had baseline diversity similar to that of newly diagnosed patients, while partial responders and progressors had significantly lower diversity. Only a single clinical trial cohort was studied, and what caused the repertoire differences, possibly disease activity or prior therapy, remained undefined. Lower diversity was observed in patients in whom nivolumab was started less than 1 year after ASCT, and these patients were excluded from later analyses so that confounding by immune reconstitution would be avoided. CD4+ but not CD8+ TCR diversity rose significantly by C4D1 (p=0.0027 vs p=0.16), most apparent in complete responders (p=0.02).

The Qiagen DNeasy kit was used to extract genomic DNA from unsorted PBMCs and from the negatively selected CD4+ and CD8+ fractions. Using primers that anneal to V and J segments, immunoSEQ multiplex PCR amplified the TCR beta CDR3 regions. Amplification bias was minimized using a synthetic immune receptor repertoire, and residual bias was removed computationally after sequencing. In the original analysis: Custom Python scripts were used to quantify repertoire diversity as the Shannon entropy index. Unsorted, CD4+ and CD8+ repertoires were examined separately, except in combined analyses, for which CD4+ and CD8+ sequences were merged in silico. A clone counted as expanded when the clone's frequency after treatment rose at least 2-fold relative to C1D1, and clones undetected at baseline were given a pseudocount of 0.5. Singleton clones were defined as clones with 0 or 1 copy at C1D1, and non-singleton clones were defined as clones with 2 or more copies. By matching protein sequences in sorted samples from the same patient, clones expanded in unsorted samples were annotated as CD4+, CD8+ or unknown. Diversity changes from C1D1 to C4D1 were tested in paired samples using Wilcoxon tests. The clones in this table, taken by TCRdb from immuneACCESS, are in-frame only. Not every clone is retained; where verified, under half of the shortfall comes from an unresolved V gene, and the cause of the rest is unknown. V, J and clone size reflect that table, while D and trimming were determined from the DNA. Across this sample there are around 4,100 clones, with over 60% seen only once. Approximately 47% of the sample is held by the ten biggest clonotypes.

The time point label of this sample denotes: cycle 4 day 1 (C4D1), after about 6 weeks of nivolumab. Every trial patient had relapsed following autologous stem cell transplantation, and prior brentuximab vedotin exposure was what differed among cohorts A, B and C. A Miltenyi CD8+ T cell isolation kit was used for magnetic negative selection to purify CD8+ T cells from thawed PBMCs. The trial cohort was composed of some 57 patients with relapsed/refractory classical Hodgkin lymphoma, for whom complete response, partial response or progressive disease was recorded as best overall response. In the multi-cohort phase II CheckMate 205 trial, trial patients received single-agent nivolumab. Best overall response was determined by an independent review committee according to the 2007 International Working Group response criteria. PBMCs from the trial were collected at three points: immediately before nivolumab initiation (C1D1), and during therapy at cycle 2 day 1 and cycle 4 day 1. After peripheral blood was drawn into 8 mL Vacutainer Cell Preparation Tubes, PBMCs were isolated by centrifugation and then cryopreserved. Purified CD4+ and CD8+ fractions were prepared only for cases in which an additional PBMC sample was available. On LS columns in a quadroMACS separator, the magnetically labelled cells were depleted, and the flow-through was collected as the purified fraction.

The clonotype was recovered from a human donor with classical Hodgkin lymphoma. The specimen was CD8+ T cells from blood, collected before the fourth cycle of nivolumab. The chain is assembled from TRBV5-6 and TRBJ1-2, with a tentative D gene TRBD1 over 5 matching bases. The CDR3 region has the sequence CASSLNMGPHYGYTF. The nucleotide sequence is TGTGCCAGCAGCTTGAACATGGGGCCTCACTATGGCTACACCTTC.